Below, one T cell receptor beta chain is given with its context. The antigen is not known. Through a sample-barcoded 5' primer and a J-beta primer mix, a second PCR was run for roughly 6 to 11 cycles. TCRdb fed the 5' RACE reads into MiXCR, producing one record per CDR3 protein. The sample shows about a million distinct CDR3 sequences, about 48% of them seen only once. The CDR3 is 14 amino acids. V lost 3 bases and J lost 9; bases outside the gene matches: 5. From germline, CDR1 is SGHRS and CDR2 YFSETQ. The data originate from a study of blood T cells in healthy people across ages. Regarding the study as a whole: Older age coincided with a roughly linear decline in TCR beta diversity per million T cells.

Sequencing was done on a sample of blood. The sequence was obtained from a man between 25 and 39 years old in good health. The gene calls are TRBV5-1 and TRBJ2-6, with 8 bases identical to TRBD1. The CDR3 coding sequence is TGCGCCAGCAGCTGGACAGGGCGGGACAACGTCCTGACTTTC. Its translation is CASSWTGRDNVLTF.